This T cell receptor beta chain was profiled in a study of T cell responses to AZD1222 COVID-19 vaccine. Whole-study results and caveats: Spike was spanned by vaccine-associated CD4 TCRs, which were dominant at 160-218 and 743-854. Researchers took repertoire samples only after the peak T cell response had come. As reported, nearly half of all spike-specific TCRs target variant regions that are unmutated.

Profiled with immunoSEQ multiplex PCR; TCRdb holds only in-frame clones, not every one. The data show more than 60,000 clones, roughly 87% seen once. Remarks on this clone: No antigen is known for it.

There are 16 residues in the CDR3. Germline-derived CDR1 and CDR2 are SGHAT and FQDESV (reference sequence). J was trimmed by 8 bases and V by 5 bases; bases with no gene match: 12. The sequences come from peripheral blood, collected 28 days after the second AZD1222 dose. The rearrangement uses TRBV11-1 and TRBJ2-1; 10 nucleotides line up with TRBD2. The TCR comes from an adult who received the AZD1222 COVID-19 vaccine. CDR3 sequence reads: CASSHSKRGGLDEQFF. CDR3 bases: TGTGCCAGCAGCCACTCCAAGCGGGGGGGCTTGGATGAGCAGTTCTTC.